This TCR beta chain is drawn from a study of blood T cells in healthy people across ages. A J-beta primer mix and a sample-barcoded 5' primer were used in a second PCR of roughly 7 to 12 cycles. TCRdb re-called the 5' RACE reads with MiXCR, one entry per CDR3 protein. The table has 750,000 to 1,000,000 distinct CDR3 sequences, 25% to 35% seen once. This CDR3 spans 14 amino acids. The V end lost 4 bases, the J end lost 4 bases, and 13 bases lay between the germline ends. CDR1 is MNHEY and CDR2 is SMNVEV in the germline V gene (reference sequence). Roughly 10 milliliters of peripheral blood were drawn from each donor. Extractions gave at least 5.5 micrograms of total RNA per sample. These data were also filed under a second study, of T cells of mothers and their children. That study adds: Within related and unrelated pairs, thymic selection shapes TCR recombination output in a similar way.

The sequenced material came from blood. This rearrangement joins TRBV27 to TRBJ1-2; D uncertain. The origin of this receptor is a woman in her thirties or forties in good health. CDR3 protein: CASSYQHGTYGYTF. In nucleotides, the CDR3 is TGTGCCAGCAGTTACCAACACGGCACCTATGGCTACACCTTC.